The rows below give T cell receptor beta chains drawn from one sample of a study of spatial heterogeneity in lung cancer. MiXCR was run by TCRdb on the 5' RACE reads, yielding one entry per CDR3 protein. The profile shows 50,000 to 55,000 distinct CDR3 sequences, roughly 7% of them singletons. Sequences were derived from PBMCs, sampled at surgery. These receptors all come from a female donor with early-stage non-small cell lung cancer. Both conserved end residues are trimmed from each CDR3.

j_call: TRBJ1-2; v_call: TRBV20-1; cdr3_aa: SARDPRGGYGYT
j_call: TRBJ2-2; v_call: TRBV12-3/TRBV12-4; cdr3_aa: ASRPLGDTGELF
j_call: TRBJ2-2; v_call: TRBV4-1; cdr3_aa: ASSRTGSNTGELF
j_call: TRBJ2-7; v_call: TRBV5-8; cdr3_aa: ASSLGSGIEQY
j_call: TRBJ2-7; v_call: TRBV19; cdr3_aa: ASSITGGTHEQY
j_call: TRBJ1-3; v_call: TRBV4-2; cdr3_aa: ASSQDPFTGNTIY
j_call: TRBJ2-5; v_call: TRBV11-2; cdr3_aa: ASKTGAEETQY
j_call: TRBJ2-3; v_call: TRBV7-3; cdr3_aa: ASSSSGATDTQY
j_call: TRBJ2-7; v_call: TRBV28; cdr3_aa: ASSFIPQGNEQY
j_call: TRBJ2-1; v_call: TRBV7-7; cdr3_aa: ASSLSGPVGEQF
j_call: TRBJ2-7; v_call: TRBV20-1; cdr3_aa: SARRGGPHYEQY
j_call: TRBJ2-1; v_call: TRBV9; cdr3_aa: ASSSQARPTNYNEQF
j_call: TRBJ1-5; v_call: TRBV18; cdr3_aa: ASSRLDRGSNQPQH
j_call: TRBJ2-3; v_call: TRBV5-6; cdr3_aa: ASSPLIAGAIGSDTQY
j_call: TRBJ2-7; v_call: TRBV6-5; cdr3_aa: ASSYSGTAGHEQY
j_call: TRBJ1-2; v_call: TRBV7-2; cdr3_aa: ATRPGTGIEYGYT